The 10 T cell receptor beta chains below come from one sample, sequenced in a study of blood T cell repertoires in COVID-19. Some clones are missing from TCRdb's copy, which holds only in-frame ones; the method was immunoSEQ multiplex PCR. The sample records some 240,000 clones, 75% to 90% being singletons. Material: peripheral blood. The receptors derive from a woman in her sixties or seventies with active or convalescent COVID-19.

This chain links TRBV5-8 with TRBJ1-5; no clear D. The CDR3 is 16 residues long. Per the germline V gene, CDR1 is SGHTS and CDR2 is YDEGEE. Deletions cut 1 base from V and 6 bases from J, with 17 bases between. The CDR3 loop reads CASSLFVGAEGQPQHF. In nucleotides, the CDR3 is TGTGCCAGCAGCTTGTTCGTCGGAGCTGAAGGTCAGCCCCAGCATTTT.

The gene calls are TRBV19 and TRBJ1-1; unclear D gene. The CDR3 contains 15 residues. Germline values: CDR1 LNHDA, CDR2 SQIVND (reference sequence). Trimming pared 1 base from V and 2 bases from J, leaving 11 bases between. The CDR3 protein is CASSIGGLINTEAFF. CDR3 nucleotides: TGTGCCAGTAGTATAGGAGGACTGATAAACACTGAAGCTTTCTTT.

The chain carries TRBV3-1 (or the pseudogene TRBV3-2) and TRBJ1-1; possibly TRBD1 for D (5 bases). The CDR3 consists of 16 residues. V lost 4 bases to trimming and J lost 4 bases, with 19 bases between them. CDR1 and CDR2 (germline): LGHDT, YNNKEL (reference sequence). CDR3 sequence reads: CASSPGGGAWGTEAFF. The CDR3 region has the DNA TGTGCCAGCAGCCCGGGAGGAGGGGCATGGGGCACTGAAGCTTTCTTT.

The DNA for the CDR3 is TGTGCCAGCAGCGTAGGCACAGCAGCTAACTATGGCTACACCTTC. Residues: CASSVGTAANYGYTF. The V call is TRBV9, the J call TRBJ1-2; D gene ambiguous. Germline V CDR1 and CDR2: SGDLS, YYNGEE. CDR3 size: 15 residues. Deletions cut 0 bases from V and 0 bases from J, with 9 bases between.

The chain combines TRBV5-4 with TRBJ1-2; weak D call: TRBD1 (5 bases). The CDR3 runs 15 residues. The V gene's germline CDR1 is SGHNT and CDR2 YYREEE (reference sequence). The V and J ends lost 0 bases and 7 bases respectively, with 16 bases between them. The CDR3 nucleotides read TGTGCCAGCAGCTTGGTGGGACTGGGAGGAGGTGGCTACACCTTC. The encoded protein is CASSLVGLGGGGYTF.

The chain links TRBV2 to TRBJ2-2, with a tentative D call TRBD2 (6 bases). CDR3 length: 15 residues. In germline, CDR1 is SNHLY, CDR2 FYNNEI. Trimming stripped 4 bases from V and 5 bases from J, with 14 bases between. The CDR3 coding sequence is TGTGCCAGCAGTGTCGCTACGGAGGGGACCGGGGAGCTGTTTTTT. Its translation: CASSVATEGTGELFF.

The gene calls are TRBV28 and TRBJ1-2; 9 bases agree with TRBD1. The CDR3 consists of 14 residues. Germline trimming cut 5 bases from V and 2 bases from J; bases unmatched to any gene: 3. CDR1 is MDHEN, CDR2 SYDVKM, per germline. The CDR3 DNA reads TGTGCCAGCAGTCCGGGACAGGGCAACTATGGCTACACCTTC. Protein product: CASSPGQGNYGYTF.

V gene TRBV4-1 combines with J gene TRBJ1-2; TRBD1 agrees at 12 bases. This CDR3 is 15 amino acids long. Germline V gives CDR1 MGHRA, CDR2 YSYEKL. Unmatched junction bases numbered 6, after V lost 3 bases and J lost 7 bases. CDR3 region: CASSHGTGGAGGYTF. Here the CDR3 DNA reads TGCGCCAGCAGCCACGGGACAGGGGGCGCGGGTGGCTACACCTTC.

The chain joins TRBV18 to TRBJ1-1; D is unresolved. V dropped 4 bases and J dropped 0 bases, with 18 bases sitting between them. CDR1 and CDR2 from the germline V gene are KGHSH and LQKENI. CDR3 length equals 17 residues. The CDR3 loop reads CASSLIDLDTVNTEAFF. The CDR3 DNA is TGTGCCAGCTCACTTATAGATTTAGACACCGTGAACACTGAAGCTTTCTTT.

CDR3 loop: CASSHWTSGGQETQYF. The CDR3 DNA sequence: TGTGCCAGCAGCCACTGGACTAGCGGGGGCCAAGAGACCCAGTACTTC. The chain uses TRBV3-1 (or the pseudogene TRBV3-2) and TRBJ2-5; 13 bases align to TRBD2. The V and J ends lost 3 bases and 1 base, in that order; junction bases with no gene match: 2. The CDR3 sequence is 16 residues long. Germline V gene data show CDR1 as LGHDT and CDR2 as YNNKEL (reference sequence).